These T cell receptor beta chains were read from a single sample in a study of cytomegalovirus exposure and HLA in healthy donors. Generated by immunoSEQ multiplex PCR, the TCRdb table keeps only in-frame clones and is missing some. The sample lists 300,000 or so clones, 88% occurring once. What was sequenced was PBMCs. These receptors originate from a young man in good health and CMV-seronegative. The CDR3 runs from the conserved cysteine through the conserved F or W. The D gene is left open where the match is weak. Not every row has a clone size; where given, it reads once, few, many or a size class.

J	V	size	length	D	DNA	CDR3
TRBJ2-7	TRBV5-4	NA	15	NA	TGTGCCAGCAGCCGAAGTAACTTGTTTACCTACGAGCAGTACTTC	CASSRSNLFTYEQYF
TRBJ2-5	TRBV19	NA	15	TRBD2	TGTGCCAGTGGTATTAGCGGGGGGTTTCAAGAGACCCAGTACTTC	CASGISGGFQETQYF
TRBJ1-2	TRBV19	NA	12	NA	TGTGCCAGTAAGAGGGATAGTCTTGGCTACACCTTC	CASKRDSLGYTF
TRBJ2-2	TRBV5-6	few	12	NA	TGTGCCAGCAGCTTGGTTTACGGGGAGCTGTTTTTT	CASSLVYGELFF
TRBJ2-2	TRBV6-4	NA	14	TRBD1	TGTGCCAGCGCAAGGACAGGGGGCACCGGGGAGCTGTTTTTT	CASARTGGTGELFF
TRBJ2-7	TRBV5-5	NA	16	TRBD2	TGTGCCAGCAGATCTGGACTAGCGGGGAACTCCTACGAGCAGTACTTC	CASRSGLAGNSYEQYF
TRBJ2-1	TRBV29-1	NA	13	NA	TGCAGCGTTGAAGATCGGGCGGGGTATGAGCAGTTCTTC	CSVEDRAGYEQFF
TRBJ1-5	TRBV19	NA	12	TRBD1	TGTGCCAGTAGCGACAGGGTAGGGCCCCAGCATTTT	CASSDRVGPQHF
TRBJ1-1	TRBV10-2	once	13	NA	TGCGCCAGCAGTGGAAACATGAACACTGAAGCTTTCTTT	CASSGNMNTEAFF
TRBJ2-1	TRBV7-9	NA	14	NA	TGTGCCAGCAGCTTGGATCGGGCCTACAATGAGCAGTTCTTC	CASSLDRAYNEQFF
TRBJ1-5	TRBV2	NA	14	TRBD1	TGTGCCAGCAGTCGACAGGGTCACCAACAGCCCCAGCATTTT	CASSRQGHQQPQHF
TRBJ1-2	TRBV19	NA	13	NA	TGTGCCAGTAGTACTACAGGGAGCTATGGCTACACCTTC	CASSTTGSYGYTF
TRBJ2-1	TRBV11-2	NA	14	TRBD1	TGTGCCAGCAGCCCTAGGACAGGTGGCAATGAGCAGTTCTTC	CASSPRTGGNEQFF
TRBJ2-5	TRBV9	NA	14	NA	TGTGCCAGCAGCTTTGGAGGTATCCAAGAGACCCAGTACTTC	CASSFGGIQETQYF
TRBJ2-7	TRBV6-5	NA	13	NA	TGTGCCAGCAGGCGCGGAGGGGGCGGGGAGCAGTACTTC	CASRRGGGGEQYF
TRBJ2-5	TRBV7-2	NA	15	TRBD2	TGTGCCAGCAGCTTAAATCGCGGGGGGTTAGAGACCCAGTACTTC	CASSLNRGGLETQYF
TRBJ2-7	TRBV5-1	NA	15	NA	TGCGCCAGCAGCTTATTTCTAGGTATCTCCTACGAGCAGTACTTC	CASSLFLGISYEQYF
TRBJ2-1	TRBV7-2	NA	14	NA	TGTGCCAGCAGCTTTTTGACAGGTAGCAATGAGCAGTTCTTC	CASSFLTGSNEQFF
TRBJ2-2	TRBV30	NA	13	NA	TGTGCCTGGAGCGGACAGTCCACCGGGGAGCTGTTTTTT	CAWSGQSTGELFF
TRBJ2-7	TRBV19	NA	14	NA	TGTGCCAGTAGTTCGGACAGAGGTCCCTACGAGCAGTACTTC	CASSSDRGPYEQYF
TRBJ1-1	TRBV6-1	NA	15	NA	TGTGCCAGCAGTGAATGGGAGGGTATGAACACTGAAGCTTTCTTT	CASSEWEGMNTEAFF
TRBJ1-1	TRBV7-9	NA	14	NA	TGTGCCAGCAGCCTCGACGGGGTGGATACTGAAGCTTTCTTT	CASSLDGVDTEAFF
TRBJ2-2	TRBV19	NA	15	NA	TGTGCCAGTAGTATGGGTACAGGGTTCACCGGGGAGCTGTTTTTT	CASSMGTGFTGELFF
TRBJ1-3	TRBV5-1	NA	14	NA	TGCGCCAGCAGCTTAGAGGGCTCTGGAAACACCATATATTTT	CASSLEGSGNTIYF
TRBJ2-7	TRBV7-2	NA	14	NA	TGTGCCAGCAGCCCACACAGGGCCAGGAACGAGCAGTACTTC	CASSPHRARNEQYF
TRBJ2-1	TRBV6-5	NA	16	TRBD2	TGTGCCAGCAGTTACGGATTAGCGGGGGGGCTTAATGAGCAGTTCTTC	CASSYGLAGGLNEQFF
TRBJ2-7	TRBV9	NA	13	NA	TGTGCCAGCAGCGTAGGGAGCTCCTACGAGCAGTACTTC	CASSVGSSYEQYF
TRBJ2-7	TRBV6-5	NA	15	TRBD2	TGTGCCAGCAGTTACTCCGGCGGGAGCCCATACGAGCAGTACTTC	CASSYSGGSPYEQYF
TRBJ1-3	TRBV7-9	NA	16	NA	TGTGCCAGCAGCTTAGGGGGTAGCGGGATTGGAAACACCATATATTTT	CASSLGGSGIGNTIYF
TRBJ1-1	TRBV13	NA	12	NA	TGTGCCAGCAGCTTAGCGGGGAATGAAGCTTTCTTT	CASSLAGNEAFF
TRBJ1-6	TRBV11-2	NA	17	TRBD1	TGTGCCAGCAGCTTAGACGGGACAGGGTTACGGAATTCACCCCTCCACTTT	CASSLDGTGLRNSPLHF
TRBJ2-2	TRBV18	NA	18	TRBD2	TGTGCCAGCTCACCAGTTTTAGCGGGGGCATCGAACACCGGGGAGCTGTTTTTT	CASSPVLAGASNTGELFF
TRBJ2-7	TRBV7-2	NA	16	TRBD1	TGTGCCAGCAGCTCCTACCTTCCAACAGGGGGGTACGAGCAGTACTTC	CASSSYLPTGGYEQYF
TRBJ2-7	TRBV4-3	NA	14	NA	TGCGCCAGCAGCCAAGATGAGACCGGGAGCGAGCAGTACTTC	CASSQDETGSEQYF
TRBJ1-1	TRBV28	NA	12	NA	TGTGCCAGCAGTCTAATGAACACTGAAGCTTTCTTT	CASSLMNTEAFF
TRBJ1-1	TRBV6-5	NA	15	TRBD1	TGTGCCAGCAGTTACGGGCAGGGGGCAGGGACTGAAGCTTTCTTT	CASSYGQGAGTEAFF
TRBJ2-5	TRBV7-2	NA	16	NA	TGTGCCAGCAGCAAAAGTCAGGACACCAAGAAAGAGACCCAGTACTTC	CASSKSQDTKKETQYF
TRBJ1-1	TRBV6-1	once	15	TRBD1	TGTGCCAGCAGTCCTCGGGACAGCTGGAACACTGAAGCTTTCTTT	CASSPRDSWNTEAFF
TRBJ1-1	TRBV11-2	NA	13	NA	TGTGCCAGCAGCTCCAGGGGTTTTACTGAAGCTTTCTTT	CASSSRGFTEAFF
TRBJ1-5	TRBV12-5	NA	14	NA	TGTGCTAGTGGTTTGATGGAGGGCAATCAGCCCCAGCATTTT	CASGLMEGNQPQHF